The 8 T cell receptor beta chains reported below all come from one sample, sequenced in a study of blood T cell repertoires in COVID-19. Sequenced by immunoSEQ multiplex PCR; TCRdb stores in-frame clones only, minus some. The sample lists approximately 160,000 clones; just under 85% were seen once. The sample was peripheral blood. These receptor sequences come from a man aged 35-49 years who had recovered from COVID-19.

This clone came up once. The chain links TRBV2 to TRBJ2-7; 7 bases match TRBD2. The CDR3 has 13 residues. Looked up from germline, CDR1 is SNHLY and CDR2 is FYNNEI. V gave up 5 bases and J gave up 5 bases; unmatched junction bases: 6. The CDR3 spells CASSSSGIDEQYF. DNA of the CDR3: TGTGCCAGCAGTTCAAGCGGGATCGACGAGCAGTACTTC. The full variable domain, rest sourced from reference TRBV2 and TRBJ2-7, is EPEVTQTPSHQVTQMGQEVILRCVPISNHLYFYWYRQILGQKVEFLVSFYNNEISEKSEIFDDQFSVERPDGSNFTLKIRSTKLEDSAMYFCASSSSGIDEQYFGPGTRLTVT.

This chain links TRBV6-5 with TRBJ2-5; unclear D gene. The V gene's germline CDR1 is MNHEY and CDR2 SVGAGI. This CDR3 is built from 12 residues. Deletions cut 8 bases from V and 7 bases from J, with 14 bases between. The CDR3 spells CASDAGSGTQYF. The CDR3 DNA sequence: TGTGCCAGCGACGCAGGATCTGGGACCCAGTACTTC.

Here the CDR3 DNA reads TGTGCCAGTATGACGGGAGAATCCGGGGAGCTGTTTTTT. As protein: CASMTGESGELFF. The chain couples TRBV13 to TRBJ2-2, with D possibly matching TRBD2 (6 bases). Germline V gives CDR1 PRHDT, CDR2 FYEKMQ (reference sequence). The CDR3 extends over 13 amino acids. Trimming cost V 9 bases and J 6 bases, with 14 bases left between them.

The CDR3 DNA reads as TGTGCCAGCAGCTCTAAGCGGGGAAAAGAGGTCCATGAGCAGTTCTTC. Translation gives CASSSKRGKEVHEQFF. The V and J genes are TRBV9 and TRBJ2-1; TRBD2 aligns across 7 bases. The CDR3 is 16 residues long. J was trimmed by 8 bases and V by 4 bases; bases with no gene match: 15. Looked up from germline, CDR1 is SGDLS and CDR2 is YYNGEE.

This rearrangement joins TRBV6-5 to TRBJ1-2; 7 nucleotides agree with TRBD1. The length of the CDR3 is 15 residues. J lost 1 base, V lost 6 bases, and 8 bases had no gene match. Per germline, CDR1 MNHEY and CDR2 SVGAGI. The CDR3 DNA sequence: TGTGCCAGCAGGAAAAACAGGGGAAATAACTATGGCTACACCTTC. It translates to CASRKNRGNNYGYTF.

V and J are TRBV7-8 and TRBJ2-7, with TRBD2 matching 7 bases. The germline CDR1 and CDR2 sequences are SGHVS and FQNEAQ. The CDR3 contains 15 residues. Trimming removed 1 base from V and 2 bases from J; junction bases left unmatched: 5. The CDR3 bases are TGTGCCAGCAGCTTAGGGCTAGCGGTGACCTACGAGCAGTACTTC. Translating gives CASSLGLAVTYEQYF.

There are a few counts of this clone. The chain is built from TRBV24-1 and TRBJ2-2; D not resolved. The CDR3 is made up of 13 amino acids. V lost 9 bases and J lost 2, with 9 bases in between. Germline V gene lookup returns CDR1 KGHDR and CDR2 SFDVKD. CDR3 in DNA: TGTGCCACCCGATCGGGTAACACCGGGGAGCTGTTTTTT. Amino acid sequence: CATRSGNTGELFF.

This chain uses TRBV3-1 (or the pseudogene TRBV3-2) with TRBJ1-1; 8 bases match TRBD1. The trim removed 1 base at V and 3 bases at J, leaving 7 bases unmatched. The germline V gene encodes CDR1 LGHDT and CDR2 YNNKEL (reference sequence). This CDR3 has 16 residues. CDR3 region: CASSQGGQGLDTEAFF. The CDR3 DNA reads TGTGCCAGCAGCCAAGGTGGACAGGGCTTGGACACTGAAGCTTTCTTT.